A selection of T cell receptor beta chains follows, all from one sample in a study of shared clonotypes between healthy human individuals. The data were produced by immunoSEQ multiplex PCR, yet TCRdb's version contains in-frame clones alone and is incomplete. In the table there are approximately 2.1 million clones, 85% to 95% of which are singletons. The sequencing sample was made of naive CD4+ T cells from PBMCs. The receptors originated from a man younger than 35 in good health. Some clones in this sample may be carry-over from other donors' samples. CDR3s include the opening cysteine and the closing phenylalanine or tryptophan. Fields, in order: clone size, V gene, D gene, CDR3 length, J gene, CDR3 DNA, CDR3 protein. The D gene is left open where the match is weak. Rows give clone size only sometimes, using once, few, many, or a class for an expanded clone.

clone_size: few
v_call: TRBV5-1
d_call: -
cdr3_length: 12
j_call: TRBJ2-7
cdr3_nt: TGCGCCAGCAGCTTAAGCTCCTACGAGCAGTACTTC
cdr3_aa: CASSLSSYEQYF

clone_size: -
v_call: TRBV7-3
d_call: -
cdr3_length: 14
j_call: TRBJ2-3
cdr3_nt: TGTGCCAGCAGCTTAACCGGACCCACAGATACGCAGTATTTT
cdr3_aa: CASSLTGPTDTQYF

clone_size: once
v_call: TRBV7-8
d_call: TRBD1
cdr3_length: 16
j_call: TRBJ2-7
cdr3_nt: TGTGCCAGCAGCTTAGTAGGTCTGGGACAGGCGGCCGAGCAGTACTTC
cdr3_aa: CASSLVGLGQAAEQYF

clone_size: -
v_call: TRBV28
d_call: -
cdr3_length: 11
j_call: TRBJ2-5
cdr3_nt: TGTGCCAGCACCAGTGGAGAGACCCAGTACTTC
cdr3_aa: CASTSGETQYF

clone_size: -
v_call: TRBV2
d_call: TRBD1
cdr3_length: 15
j_call: TRBJ1-5
cdr3_nt: TGTGCCAGCAGCGCGCACTCAGGGGGCGTTCAGCCCCAGCATTTT
cdr3_aa: CASSAHSGGVQPQHF

clone_size: -
v_call: TRBV28
d_call: -
cdr3_length: 15
j_call: TRBJ2-2
cdr3_nt: TGTGCCAGCAGTTTCGGCGGGACGAACACCGGGGAGCTGTTTTTT
cdr3_aa: CASSFGGTNTGELFF

clone_size: -
v_call: TRBV11-2
d_call: -
cdr3_length: 15
j_call: TRBJ2-1
cdr3_nt: TGTGCCAGCACCACCCAATCTCTTGGGTTCGGTGAGCAGTTCTTC
cdr3_aa: CASTTQSLGFGEQFF

clone_size: -
v_call: TRBV29-1
d_call: -
cdr3_length: 13
j_call: TRBJ1-1
cdr3_nt: TGCAGCGTTCTTGGGGAGGGGGACACTGAAGCTTTCTTT
cdr3_aa: CSVLGEGDTEAFF

clone_size: -
v_call: TRBV27
d_call: TRBD1
cdr3_length: 14
j_call: TRBJ2-7
cdr3_nt: TGTGCCAGCAGTCCCAGGACAGGATTCTACGAGCAGTACTTC
cdr3_aa: CASSPRTGFYEQYF

clone_size: -
v_call: TRBV7-2
d_call: -
cdr3_length: 16
j_call: TRBJ2-1
cdr3_nt: TGTGCCAGCAGCTTAGAGGGTAGGGCGGGGTACAATGAGCAGTTCTTC
cdr3_aa: CASSLEGRAGYNEQFF

clone_size: -
v_call: TRBV11-3
d_call: -
cdr3_length: 14
j_call: TRBJ2-3
cdr3_nt: TGTGCCAGCAGCCTTGGGACCACCACAGATACGCAGTATTTT
cdr3_aa: CASSLGTTTDTQYF

clone_size: -
v_call: TRBV19
d_call: -
cdr3_length: 12
j_call: TRBJ1-2
cdr3_nt: TGTGCCAGTAGCCCCCGGGGCTATGGCTACACCTTC
cdr3_aa: CASSPRGYGYTF

clone_size: -
v_call: TRBV4-2
d_call: TRBD1
cdr3_length: 16
j_call: TRBJ2-2
cdr3_nt: TGTGCCAGCAGCCATCGACAGGGCCGAGCCACCGGGGAGCTGTTTTTT
cdr3_aa: CASSHRQGRATGELFF

clone_size: -
v_call: TRBV29-1
d_call: -
cdr3_length: 15
j_call: TRBJ1-5
cdr3_nt: TGCAGCGTTGCGGGGGGACGGGGAAGCAATCAGCCCCAGCATTTT
cdr3_aa: CSVAGGRGSNQPQHF

clone_size: -
v_call: TRBV6-1
d_call: -
cdr3_length: 15
j_call: TRBJ2-5
cdr3_nt: TGTGCCAGCAGTGCGATACCGGGACTCCAAGAGACCCAGTACTTC
cdr3_aa: CASSAIPGLQETQYF

clone_size: -
v_call: TRBV25-1
d_call: -
cdr3_length: 13
j_call: TRBJ1-5
cdr3_nt: TGTGCCAGCAGTGAACGTTCGGGACAGCCCCAGCATTTT
cdr3_aa: CASSERSGQPQHF

clone_size: -
v_call: TRBV5-1
d_call: TRBD2
cdr3_length: 17
j_call: TRBJ2-7
cdr3_nt: TGCGCCAGCAGCTCGGGAGGGACTGGAGGGGCATCCTACGAGCAGTACTTC
cdr3_aa: CASSSGGTGGASYEQYF

clone_size: -
v_call: TRBV27
d_call: TRBD2
cdr3_length: 14
j_call: TRBJ2-7
cdr3_nt: TGTGCCAGCAGTTTCGACGGGAGGCTCTACGAGCAGTACTTC
cdr3_aa: CASSFDGRLYEQYF

clone_size: -
v_call: TRBV19
d_call: TRBD1
cdr3_length: 16
j_call: TRBJ2-1
cdr3_nt: TGTGCCAGTAGTGTCGCCGCCGGGACAGCCTACAATGAGCAGTTCTTC
cdr3_aa: CASSVAAGTAYNEQFF

clone_size: -
v_call: TRBV30
d_call: TRBD1
cdr3_length: 12
j_call: TRBJ2-4
cdr3_nt: TGTGCCTGGACCCTAGGGGCAGGGGGTCTGTCCTTC
cdr3_aa: CAWTLGAGGLSF

clone_size: once
v_call: TRBV19
d_call: -
cdr3_length: 15
j_call: TRBJ1-3
cdr3_nt: TGTGCCAGTACCCCAGGGATTATCTCTGGAAACACCATATATTTT
cdr3_aa: CASTPGIISGNTIYF

clone_size: once
v_call: TRBV18
d_call: -
cdr3_length: 15
j_call: TRBJ1-1
cdr3_nt: TGTGCCAGCTCACCATCTCGGGGTGAGGACACTGAAGCTTTCTTT
cdr3_aa: CASSPSRGEDTEAFF

clone_size: -
v_call: TRBV19
d_call: -
cdr3_length: 17
j_call: TRBJ2-2
cdr3_nt: TGTGCCAGTAGTATAGATTCCTGGCCCACTACCACCGGGGAGCTGTTTTTT
cdr3_aa: CASSIDSWPTTTGELFF

clone_size: -
v_call: TRBV4-3
d_call: -
cdr3_length: 16
j_call: TRBJ2-3
cdr3_nt: TGCGCCAGCAGCCAAGAGTTCGGCGGGATATCAGATACGCAGTATTTT
cdr3_aa: CASSQEFGGISDTQYF

clone_size: -
v_call: TRBV12-5
d_call: TRBD2
cdr3_length: 19
j_call: TRBJ2-1
cdr3_nt: TGTGCTAGTGGTTTGGCCCTTCTAGCGGGAGGACAGGTGCTCAATGAGCAGTTCTTC
cdr3_aa: CASGLALLAGGQVLNEQFF